This entry lists 27 T cell receptor beta chains sequenced from one sample in a study of identical twins. From the 5' RACE reads, TCRdb called clonotypes with MiXCR, one entry per CDR3 protein. The sample records approximately 630,000 distinct CDR3 sequences, 7.1% being singletons. A further study also used this sample, focusing on yellow fever vaccine responses in identical twins.

The specimen was PBMCs. These receptors were taken from a woman in her late teens or twenties in good health.

At least ten counts were recorded for this clonotype. The chain combines TRBV25-1 with TRBJ1-5, with D perhaps matching TRBD1 (5 bases). Germline V gene data show CDR1 as MGHDK and CDR2 as SYGVNS. Trimming removed 8 bases at V and 5 bases at J, with 13 bases between. This CDR3 spans 13 amino acids. CDR3 sequence: CASSGGAYQPQHF. As DNA, the CDR3 is TGTGCCAGCTCCGGGGGAGCTTATCAGCCCCAGCATTTT. Together with reference TRBV25-1 and TRBJ1-5, the CDR3 gives the full variable domain: EADIYQTPRYLVIGTGKKITLECSQTMGHDKMYWYQQDPGMELHLIHYSYGVNSTEKGDLSSESTVSRIRTEHFPLTLESARPSHTSQYLCASSGGAYQPQHFGDGTRLSIL.

This clonotype was seen ten or more times. The chain links TRBV5-1 to TRBJ2-5; D perhaps matches TRBD1 (6 bases). Germline CDR1 SGHRS, CDR2 YFSETQ. This CDR3 region has 15 residues. The V and J ends lost 4 bases and 2 bases respectively, with 15 bases between them. CDR3: CASSPTKTGQETQYF. CDR3 in DNA: TGCGCCAGCAGCCCTACTAAGACAGGACAAGAGACCCAGTACTTC.

This clonotype was seen a handful of times. The chain is built from TRBV5-1 and TRBJ2-5; TRBD1 agrees at 7 bases. This CDR3 spans 16 amino acids. With 4 bases clipped from V and 2 bases from J, the junction kept 11 bases outside the gene matches. CDR1 is SGHRS, CDR2 YFSETQ, per germline. CDR3 loop: CASSGSPQQGQETQYF. The CDR3 nucleotides are TGCGCCAGCAGCGGATCCCCCCAACAGGGGCAAGAGACCCAGTACTTC. The full variable domain, in which reference TRBV5-1 and TRBJ2-5 provide the parts outside the CDR3, is KAGVTQTPRYLIKTRGQQVTLSCSPISGHRSVSWYQQTPGQGLQFLFEYFSETQRNKGNFPGRFSGRQFSNSRSEMNVSTLELGDSALYLCASSGSPQQGQETQYFGPGTRLLVL.

The rearrangement links TRBV10-3 to TRBJ1-1; no firm D call. Trimming removed 3 bases from V and 8 bases from J, with 13 bases in between. Germline V gene data show CDR1 as ENHRY and CDR2 as SYGVKD. The length of the CDR3 is 13 residues. The CDR3 DNA reads as TGTGCCATCAGTGACGCTAGACTGTCCGAAGCTTTCTTT. The encoded protein is CAISDARLSEAFF.

The chain carries TRBV29-1 and TRBJ1-1, with TRBD1 matching over 7 bases. V lost 2 bases and J lost 1; bases outside the gene matches: 7. CDR1 SQVTM and CDR2 ANQGSEA come from the germline V gene. This CDR3 spans 15 amino acids. The CDR3 DNA reads as TGCAGCGTTGAACGAGACAGGGTTAAGAACACTGAAGCTTTCTTT. The encoded protein is CSVERDRVKNTEAFF.

This clonotype was counted many times. V and J are TRBV6-4 and TRBJ1-3; D gene uncertain. The CDR3 is 15 amino acids. Germline V CDR1 and CDR2: MRHNA, SNTAGT. Trimming cost V 6 bases and J 4 bases, with 16 bases left between them. In nucleotides, the CDR3 is TGTGCCAGCAGGAGGATCCGACCATCCGGAAACACCATATATTTT. Residues: CASRRIRPSGNTIYF.

The chain links TRBV10-2 to TRBJ1-5, with TRBD1 matching 8 bases. Germline lookup yields CDR1 WSHSY and CDR2 SAAADI. CDR3 length: 13 residues. Unmatched junction bases numbered 8, after V lost 10 bases and J lost 6 bases. The CDR3: CATETGGGQPQHF. In nucleotides, the CDR3 is TGCGCCACCGAAACAGGGGGGGGTCAGCCCCAGCATTTT.

The genes are TRBV4-1 and TRBJ2-1; D might be TRBD1 or TRBD2, each matching 5 bases. This CDR3 has 15 residues. Trimming took off 1 base at V and 8 bases at J, with 15 bases between the two ends. The germline V gene has CDR1 MGHRA and CDR2 YSYEKL. In DNA form, the CDR3 reads TGCGCCAGCAGCCAAGTTTCCCCCAGGGACCATGAGCAGTTCTTC. This translates into CASSQVSPRDHEQFF.

This clonotype was detected ten times or more. V usage is TRBV5-1 and J usage is TRBJ2-5, with D unclear. The CDR3 has 15 amino acids. Trimming shortened V by 5 bases and J by 0 bases, and 14 bases separated the two germline ends. The germline CDR1 and CDR2 sequences are SGHRS and YFSETQ. CDR3 sequence (DNA): TGCGCCAGCAGTTCCAGGAGAAGCTACCAAGAGACCCAGTACTTC. This codes for CASSSRRSYQETQYF.

This clonotype came up many times. The V gene is TRBV4-1, the J gene TRBJ1-1; TRBD1 matches 7 bases. CDR3 size: 16 residues. J gave up 0 bases and V 4 bases, and 8 bases lay outside the gene matches. Germline V gives CDR1 MGHRA, CDR2 YSYEKL. CDR3 region: CASSLGQVLMNTEAFF. As DNA, the CDR3 is TGCGCCAGCAGCCTCGGACAGGTACTCATGAACACTGAAGCTTTCTTT.

In its sample, this clonotype was seen a few times. The gene calls are TRBV5-1 and TRBJ2-7, with 10 positions matching TRBD2. Germline CDR1 SGHRS, CDR2 YFSETQ. The V segment lost 3 bases and the J segment 2 bases; nucleotides outside the gene matches: 11. This CDR3 spans 17 amino acids. CDR3 in DNA: TGCGCCAGCAGCTGGGGGAAAACTAGCGGGGACACCTACGAGCAGTACTTC. It specifies CASSWGKTSGDTYEQYF. The full variable domain, rest sourced from reference TRBV5-1 and TRBJ2-7, is KAGVTQTPRYLIKTRGQQVTLSCSPISGHRSVSWYQQTPGQGLQFLFEYFSETQRNKGNFPGRFSGRQFSNSRSEMNVSTLELGDSALYLCASSWGKTSGDTYEQYFGPGTRLTVT.

This clonotype was seen a few times. This chain links TRBV7-6 with TRBJ1-1, with D hard to call. Looked up from germline, CDR1 is SGHVS and CDR2 is FNYEAQ. Trimming pared 6 bases from V and 5 bases from J, leaving 16 bases between. The CDR3 consists of 14 residues. CDR3 sequence (DNA): TGTGCCAGCAGTCCGGCCCAGACGAGAACTGAAGCTTTCTTT. Its protein is CASSPAQTRTEAFF.

The rearrangement uses TRBV5-6 and TRBJ2-2; tentatively, D is TRBD1 or TRBD2 (5 bases each). The V end was cut by 2 bases, the J end by 1 base, with 12 bases between. The CDR3 is 16 residues long. Germline values: CDR1 SGHDT, CDR2 YYEEEE. The CDR3 loop is CASSFRGTLNTGELFF. In DNA, the CDR3 is TGTGCCAGCAGCTTCCGGGGCACTCTGAACACCGGGGAGCTGTTTTTT.

This clonotype was seen at least ten times. The chain has TRBV3-1 and TRBJ1-5; maybe TRBD1 (6 bases). The germline CDR1 and CDR2 sequences are LGHDT and YNNKEL (reference sequence). Trimming stripped 0 bases from V and 2 bases from J, with 14 bases between. CDR3 length: 17 residues. The CDR3 DNA sequence: TGTGCCAGCAGCCAAGAGGCGGGGGGCGCGGGCAATCAGCCCCAGCATTTT. It yields the protein CASSQEAGGAGNQPQHF. The full variable domain, with the rest looked up from reference TRBV3-1 and TRBJ1-5, is DTAVSQTPKYLVTQMGNDKSIKCEQNLGHDTMYWYKQDSKKFLKIMFSYNNKELIINETVPNRFSPKSPDKAHLNLHINSLELGDSAVYFCASSQEAGGAGNQPQHFGDGTRLSIL.

The chain combines TRBV7-3 with TRBJ2-3, with 7 bases lining up with TRBD1. Germline CDR1 reads SGHTA; CDR2 reads FQGTGA. Trimming at V came to 5 bases and at J to 5 bases, leaving 7 bases not matched to a gene. The CDR3 has 14 amino acids. The CDR3 sequence is CASSPGQSVDTQYF. The CDR3 bases are TGTGCCAGCAGCCCGGGACAGTCGGTAGATACGCAGTATTTT.

This clonotype was observed a few times. This sequence joins TRBV18 and TRBJ2-7; 14 bases are a match to TRBD2. The CDR3 loop spans 16 amino acids. Germline CDR1 reads KGHSH; CDR2 reads LQKENI. V dropped 4 bases and J dropped 4; count of bases not matched to a gene: 6. The CDR3 spells CASSLGTSGRWYEQYF. CDR3 nucleotides: TGTGCCAGCTCACTAGGGACTAGCGGGAGATGGTACGAGCAGTACTTC.

This clonotype was detected many times. The chain carries TRBV11-2 and TRBJ2-1; the D gene is possibly TRBD1 (6 bases). Germline assignment: CDR1 SGHAT and CDR2 FQNNGV. This CDR3 region has 15 residues. V was cut by 0 bases and J by 4 bases, with 10 bases left in between. This chain's CDR3 is CASSLEGHQYNEQFF. The CDR3, as DNA: TGTGCCAGCAGCTTAGAGGGACACCAGTACAATGAGCAGTTCTTC.

This clonotype was seen a few times. The chain combines TRBV15 with TRBJ1-6, with D possibly TRBD1 on 6 matching bases. Trimming took 2 bases from V and 8 from J, leaving 13 bases between them. CDR1 and CDR2 from the germline V gene are LNHNV and YYDKDF (reference sequence). The CDR3 contains 15 residues. In nucleotides, the CDR3 is TGTGCCACCAGCAGATTTCAGGGGAGGGATTCACCCCTCCACTTT. As protein: CATSRFQGRDSPLHF.

The chain links TRBV12-3 or TRBV12-4 to TRBJ2-1; D is unclear. V was shortened by 3 bases and J by 0 bases, with 9 bases between the two germline ends. This CDR3 spans 15 amino acids. CDR3 in amino acids: CASSLVRISYNEQFF. DNA of the CDR3: TGTGCCAGCAGTTTGGTCAGGATCTCCTACAATGAGCAGTTCTTC.

This clonotype was observed a few times. The rearrangement links TRBV7-9 to TRBJ2-5, with 7 bases aligning to TRBD2. Per the germline V gene, CDR1 is SEHNR and CDR2 is FQNEAQ (reference sequence). The CDR3 totals 14 residues. Germline trimming cut 5 bases from V and 0 bases from J; bases unmatched to any gene: 3. For the CDR3, the DNA is TGTGCCAGCAGCCGGGGAGGGTACCAAGAGACCCAGTACTTC. Translation: CASSRGGYQETQYF.

This chain joins TRBV12-3 or TRBV12-4 and TRBJ2-5, with TRBD2 identical over 8 bases. This CDR3 region has 14 residues. V lost 8 bases, J lost 3 bases, and 8 bases stayed unmatched. The CDR3 coding sequence is TGTGCCAGCCTCCGCCCCGGGGGGGAAGAGACCCAGTACTTC. Translation: CASLRPGGEETQYF.

This clonotype has only a few counts. V usage is TRBV3-1 and J usage is TRBJ2-4, with D tentatively TRBD1 (5 bases). Germline CDR1 is LGHDT and CDR2 is YNNKEL (reference sequence). This CDR3 is 13 amino acids long. V was trimmed by 4 bases and J by 8 bases, leaving 12 bases between them. The CDR3 loop is CASSRQWGDIQYF. The DNA of the CDR3 is TGTGCCAGCAGCCGACAGTGGGGTGACATTCAGTACTTC.

This clonotype was recorded many times. The chain links TRBV7-2 to TRBJ2-1, with D possibly being TRBD1 (7 bases). This CDR3 has 14 residues. Germline-derived CDR1 and CDR2 are SGHTA and FQGNSA. Deletions cut 6 bases from V and 5 bases from J, with 14 bases between. The CDR3 DNA reads TGTGCCAGCAGACTCGGAGGGGGCGACAATGAGCAGTTCTTC. Translation: CASRLGGGDNEQFF. The full variable domain, completed using reference TRBV7-2 and TRBJ2-1, is GAGVSQSPSNKVTEKGKDVELRCDPISGHTALYWYRQSLGQGLEFLIYFQGNSAPDKSGLPSDRFSAERTGGSVSTLTIQRTQQEDSAVYLCASRLGGGDNEQFFGPGTRLTVL.

V is TRBV27 and J is TRBJ2-6; tentatively, D is TRBD1 (6 bases). The V gene's germline CDR1 is MNHEY and CDR2 SMNVEV (reference sequence). This CDR3 comprises 14 residues. Trimming cost V 3 bases and J 4 bases, with 7 bases left between them. CDR3 coding DNA: TGTGCCAGCAGTTTTCAGGGGGGGGCCAACGTCCTGACTTTC. Encoded protein: CASSFQGGANVLTF.

This sequence joins TRBV20-1 and TRBJ1-2; tentatively, D is TRBD1 (6 bases). CDR3 length: 16 residues. The V end lost 6 bases, the J end lost 4 bases, and 24 bases lay between the germline ends. Germline V lookup: CDR1 DFQATT, CDR2 SNEGSKA (reference sequence). CDR3 nucleotide sequence: TGCAGTGCACCTCACAGGGCCGTCGGCCTTTCCTATGGCTACACCTTC. Translated: CSAPHRAVGLSYGYTF.

The sample holds a few counts of this clonotype. The chain employs TRBV25-1 and TRBJ2-7, with D maybe TRBD1 (6 bases). Trimming left V 5 bases short and J 5 bases short, with 25 bases between. The germline gives CDR1 MGHDK, CDR2 SYGVNS. The CDR3 is 17 residues long. Written as DNA, the CDR3 is TGTGCCAGCAGTCCGGTATGGGGGCGGCTTATAGAGAACGAGCAGTACTTC. Its translation: CASSPVWGRLIENEQYF.

The chain employs TRBV20-1 and TRBJ2-1; 9 nucleotides agree with TRBD2. The V gene end was trimmed by 3 bases and the J gene end by 5 bases; junction bases not matched to a gene: 8. The CDR3 totals 15 residues. The germline gives CDR1 DFQATT, CDR2 SNEGSKA (reference sequence). CDR3: CSARGSGRSNNEQFF. The CDR3 nucleotides read TGCAGTGCTAGGGGCAGCGGGAGGTCAAACAATGAGCAGTTCTTC.